The next 17 T cell receptor beta chains were all read from a single sample in a study of blood T cells in healthy people across ages. Sample-barcoded 5' priming and a J-beta primer mix drove a second PCR of roughly 6 to 12 cycles. Using its own MiXCR run on the 5' RACE reads, TCRdb lists one record per CDR3 protein. The table has 910,000 or so distinct CDR3 sequences, roughly 51% seen once. The specimen was blood. Receptors originate from an older woman in good health.

This clonotype was detected only once. The rearrangement joins TRBV6-6 to TRBJ1-1; D ambiguous. Germline CDR1 reads MNHNY; CDR2 reads SVGAGI (reference sequence). The CDR3 runs to 13 residues. Trimming cost V 7 bases and J 6 bases, with 15 bases left between them. The CDR3: CASTTMLGAEAFF. As DNA, the CDR3 is TGTGCCAGCACAACGATGCTCGGCGCTGAAGCTTTCTTT.

The genes are TRBV7-2 and TRBJ2-1; D might be TRBD2 (6 bases). From germline, CDR1 is SGHTA and CDR2 FQGNSA. This CDR3 comprises 14 residues. Trimming pared 5 bases from V and 8 bases from J, leaving 16 bases between. The CDR3 spells CASSQRRALDEQFF. The CDR3 bases are TGTGCCAGCAGCCAGAGGAGGGCTTTGGATGAGCAGTTCTTC.

This clonotype was recorded a few times. The rearrangement uses TRBV3-1 and TRBJ2-3; D remains unclear. The CDR3 spans 16 residues. CDR1 is LGHDT, CDR2 YNNKEL, per germline (reference sequence). V was pared by 0 bases and J by 1 base, with 11 bases between. The CDR3 protein is CASSQEMLTGTDTQYF. The DNA for the CDR3 is TGTGCCAGCAGCCAAGAGATGCTAACGGGCACAGATACGCAGTATTTT.

This clonotype was picked up a small number of times. The chain combines TRBV7-6 with TRBJ2-6; D not certain. Trimming pared 5 bases from V and 4 bases from J, leaving 9 bases between. The CDR3 loop spans 14 amino acids. Germline assignment: CDR1 SGHVS and CDR2 FNYEAQ. Here the CDR3 reads CASSPRRGANVLTF. The DNA for the CDR3 is TGTGCCAGCAGCCCAAGAAGGGGGGCCAACGTCCTGACTTTC.

CDR3 protein: CASSRLGEADTQYF. The CDR3 nucleotides are TGTGCCAGCAGCCGACTAGGCGAGGCGGATACGCAGTATTTT. This chain links TRBV27 with TRBJ2-3; possibly TRBD2 for D (6 bases). Germline V gene sequence: CDR1 MNHEY, CDR2 SMNVEV (reference sequence). Trimming took off 6 bases at V and 6 bases at J, with 16 bases between the two ends. This CDR3 comprises 14 residues.

The rearrangement joins TRBV20-1 to TRBJ2-3, with D unresolved. V was clipped by 4 bases and J by 3 bases, with 8 bases between them. CDR3 length: 12 amino acids. Germline V gene lookup returns CDR1 DFQATT and CDR2 SNEGSKA (reference sequence). The CDR3 loop reads CSAKYITDTQYF. In nucleotides, the CDR3 is TGCAGTGCTAAATACATTACAGATACGCAGTATTTT.

The CDR3, as DNA: TGTGCCAGCAGCAACGGGTATCCCTCCTACGAGCAGTACTTC. Translated, it gives CASSNGYPSYEQYF. The genes are TRBV7-2 and TRBJ2-7; D is unresolved. This CDR3 is 14 amino acids long. Trimming pared 5 bases from V and 0 bases from J, leaving 11 bases between. Germline V gene lookup returns CDR1 SGHTA and CDR2 FQGNSA. The whole variable domain, remainder taken from reference TRBV7-2 and TRBJ2-7, is GAGVSQSPSNKVTEKGKDVELRCDPISGHTALYWYRQSLGQGLEFLIYFQGNSAPDKSGLPSDRFSAERTGGSVSTLTIQRTQQEDSAVYLCASSNGYPSYEQYFGPGTRLTVT.

This clonotype was seen more than once but under ten times. The V and J genes are TRBV3-1 and TRBJ2-5; the match to TRBD2 covers 8 bases. The CDR3 spans 15 residues. In germline, CDR1 is LGHDT, CDR2 YNNKEL (reference sequence). J lost 4 bases, V lost 1 base, and 5 bases had no gene match. The CDR3 region has the DNA TGTGCCAGCAGCCAAGGTCCGGGAGGGGCAGAGACCCAGTACTTC. Translating it yields CASSQGPGGAETQYF.

The J gene is TRBJ2-1, the V gene TRBV10-3; D may match TRBD1 or TRBD2 (5 bases each). The CDR3 runs 16 residues. The ends were cut back, 5 bases at V and 8 bases at J, with 22 bases in the middle. Germline lookup yields CDR1 ENHRY and CDR2 SYGVKD. The CDR3 DNA reads TGTGCCATCAGTAACCACTTGGGACGCACAACCTATGAGCAGTTCTTC. It yields the protein CAISNHLGRTTYEQFF.

The chain recombines TRBV3-1 with TRBJ2-3; tentative D call: TRBD1 (6 bases). The CDR3 length is 14 residues. Per the germline V gene, CDR1 is LGHDT and CDR2 is YNNKEL (reference sequence). Deletions cut 3 bases from V and 2 bases from J, with 9 bases between. Here the CDR3 reads CASSQTGYTDTQYF. In DNA, the CDR3 is TGTGCCAGCAGCCAGACAGGATACACAGATACGCAGTATTTT.

The chain employs TRBV4-1 and TRBJ1-6; D unresolved. V was pared by 1 base and J by 8 bases, with 12 bases between. In germline, CDR1 is MGHRA, CDR2 YSYEKL. This CDR3 spans 15 amino acids. CDR3 protein: CASSQASQSHSPLHF. Here the CDR3 DNA reads TGCGCCAGCAGCCAAGCTTCGCAGTCTCATTCACCCCTCCACTTT.

The V and J genes are TRBV20-1 and TRBJ2-1; 9 bases are shared with TRBD2. This CDR3 is built from 16 residues. CDR1 and CDR2 (germline): DFQATT, SNEGSKA (reference sequence). The V segment lost 4 bases and the J segment 7 bases; nucleotides outside the gene matches: 14. The CDR3 DNA is TGCAGTGCTAAGAAAGACCCGGGACTAGCTGGGAATGAGCAGTTCTTC. This codes for CSAKKDPGLAGNEQFF.

This clonotype was picked up a small number of times. This chain connects TRBV20-1 to TRBJ2-1; 10 bases agree with TRBD2. The V segment lost 6 bases and the J segment 6 bases; nucleotides outside the gene matches: 14. The germline CDR1 and CDR2 sequences are DFQATT and SNEGSKA (reference sequence). The CDR3 is 16 residues long. The DNA for the CDR3 is TGCAGTGCGCTATCCCTAGCGGGAGTAGGGCTCAATGAGCAGTTCTTC. This translates into CSALSLAGVGLNEQFF.

The V call is TRBV12-3 or TRBV12-4, the J call TRBJ2-3; a possible D gene is TRBD1 (6 bases). The CDR3 sequence is 17 residues long. V was shortened by 6 bases and J by 4 bases, with 23 bases between the two germline ends. The CDR3 here is CASSPYGLAAGADTQYF. CDR3 in DNA: TGTGCCAGCAGCCCGTACGGTCTAGCAGCAGGGGCAGATACGCAGTATTTT.

As for this clonotype: A single base separates this from a much larger clone, so it may be a read error. V gene TRBV11-3 combines with J gene TRBJ2-7; 12 bases align to TRBD2. The CDR3 contains 14 residues. Per germline, CDR1 SGHNT and CDR2 YENEEA. The junction had 1 base not matched to a gene; V was cut back by 1 base and J by 6 bases. Here the CDR3 reads CASSLGTSGTEQYF. For the CDR3, the DNA is TGTGCCAGCAGCTTAGGGACTAGCGGGACCGAGCAGTACTTC.

V gene TRBV6-1 combines with J gene TRBJ2-4; D is tentatively TRBD1 or TRBD2 (5 bases each). V was shortened by 2 bases and J by 1 base, with 15 bases between the two germline ends. CDR1 and CDR2 (germline): MNHNS, SASEGT. The CDR3 spans 17 residues. This chain's CDR3 is CASSERPGAGAKNIQYF. As DNA, the CDR3 is TGTGCCAGCAGTGAACGCCCCGGGGCAGGGGCCAAAAACATTCAGTACTTC.

This chain connects TRBV6-5 to TRBJ2-3, with 10 bases lining up with TRBD2. This CDR3 is built from 16 residues. Germline V lookup: CDR1 MNHEY, CDR2 SVGAGI. Germline trimming cut 2 bases from V and 4 bases from J; bases unmatched to any gene: 6. DNA for the CDR3: TGTGCCAGCAGTTACGCCTCTAGCGGGAGTTCAGATACGCAGTATTTT. Amino acids: CASSYASSGSSDTQYF.